The source of this TCR beta chain is a study of T-cell reconstitution after alpha-beta-depleted transplantation in children (dated by TCRdb to 2015 to 2016). About the investigation overall: The study quantitatively tracked T-cell immune reconstitution after TCRalphabeta/CD19-depleted allogeneic hematopoietic cell transplantation in children using TCR repertoire profiling.

From the germline V gene (reference sequence), CDR1 is DFQATT and CDR2 is SNEGSKA. Including cysteine and phenylalanine, the CDR3 has 14 amino acids. Left in the record is the CDR3 DNA by itself, 42 bases read in frame from the first base. A distance of 13 bases separates the germline ends of V and J, which lose 2 bases and 2 bases respectively. The receptor library was made with PCR. The listed sequencing device is Illumina HiSeq 2500. TCR libraries were prepared with molecular barcoding, using unique molecular identifiers to normalize TCRbeta repertoire quantification. TCRdb trimmed the raw reads at Q25, called clones with MiXCR and kept productive beta chains. Rows with a matching CDR3 protein are joined into one entry that keeps the most common DNA and genes. The sample data list about 200,000 distinct CDR3 sequences, and approximately 15% of these were observed just once. The ten largest clones capture around 13% of the sample.

This clonotype showed up just a few times. Its antigen is not yet known. Base quality data are lacking; no much larger clone is found one base away. The TCR originated in a human donor who donated a stem cell graft to a child with acute lymphoblastic leukemia. The specimen comprised PBMCs from the stem cell graft donor, sampled from the stem cell graft. The V and J genes are TRBV20-1 and TRBJ2-7; tentative D gene TRBD1, with 5 bases matching. The encoded CDR3 is CSARPPRQTYEQYF. The nucleotides are TGCAGTGCTAGACCCCCGAGACAGACCTACGAGCAGTACTTC.